This TCR beta chain comes out of a study of monozygotic twins with inflammatory bowel disease. Study outcomes and limitations: Among the T cells, different subtypes could not be distinguished.

CDR3 length: 16 residues. The V gene's germline CDR1 is SQVTM and CDR2 ANQGSEA. UMIs incorporating a 6-nucleotide sample barcode were appended by means of template switching. The study subjected TCRalpha and TCRbeta cDNA to two nested PCRs of approximately 16 and 9 cycles. TCRdb processed the 5' RACE reads again and assigns one entry to each CDR3 protein, with no DNA. Here the sample table reports 150,000 to 200,000 distinct CDR3 sequences. Turning to this clonotype: Its antigen remains unidentified.

The TCR comes from a human donor with ulcerative colitis or Crohn's disease, or a healthy co-twin of an affected twin (not recorded which). What was sequenced was blood. This chain uses TRBV29-1 with TRBJ2-1; TCRdb reports TRBD1, a call that lacks DNA to check it against. CDR3 sequence: CSVVSGGLSSYNEQFF.